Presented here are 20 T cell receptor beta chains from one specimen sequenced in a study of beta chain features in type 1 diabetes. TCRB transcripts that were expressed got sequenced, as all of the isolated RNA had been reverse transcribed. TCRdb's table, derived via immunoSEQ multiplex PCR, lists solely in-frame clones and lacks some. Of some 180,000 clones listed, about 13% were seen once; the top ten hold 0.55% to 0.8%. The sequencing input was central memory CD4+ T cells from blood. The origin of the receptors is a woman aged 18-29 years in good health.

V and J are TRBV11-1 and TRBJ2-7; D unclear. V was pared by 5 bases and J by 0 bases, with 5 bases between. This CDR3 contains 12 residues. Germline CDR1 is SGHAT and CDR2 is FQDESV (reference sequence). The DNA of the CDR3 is TGTGCCAGCAGCCAATTCTCCTACGAGCAGTACTTC. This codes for CASSQFSYEQYF. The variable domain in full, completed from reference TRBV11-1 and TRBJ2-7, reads EAEVAQSPRYKITEKSQAVAFWCDPISGHATLYWYRQILGQGPELLVQFQDESVVDDSQLPKDRFSAERLKGVDSTLKIQPAELGDSAMYLCASSQFSYEQYFGPGTRLTVT.

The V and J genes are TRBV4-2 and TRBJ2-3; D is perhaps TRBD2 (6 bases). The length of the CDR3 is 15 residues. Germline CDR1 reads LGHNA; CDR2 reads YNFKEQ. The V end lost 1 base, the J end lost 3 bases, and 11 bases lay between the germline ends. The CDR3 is CASSQVWGETDTQYF. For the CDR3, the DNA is TGTGCCAGCAGCCAAGTCTGGGGGGAGACAGATACGCAGTATTTT.

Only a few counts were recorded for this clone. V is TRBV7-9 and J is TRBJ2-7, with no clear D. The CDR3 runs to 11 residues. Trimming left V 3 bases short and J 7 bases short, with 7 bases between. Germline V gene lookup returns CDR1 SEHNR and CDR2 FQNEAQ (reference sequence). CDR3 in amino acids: CASSFLTEQYF. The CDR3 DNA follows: TGTGCCAGCAGCTTTTTGACAGAGCAGTACTTC.

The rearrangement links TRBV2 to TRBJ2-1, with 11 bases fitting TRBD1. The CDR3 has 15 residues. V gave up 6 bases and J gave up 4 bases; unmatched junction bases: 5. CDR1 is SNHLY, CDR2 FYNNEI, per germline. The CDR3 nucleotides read TGTGCCAGCAGGGGGGGACAGGGGGGATACAATGAGCAGTTCTTC. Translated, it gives CASRGGQGGYNEQFF.

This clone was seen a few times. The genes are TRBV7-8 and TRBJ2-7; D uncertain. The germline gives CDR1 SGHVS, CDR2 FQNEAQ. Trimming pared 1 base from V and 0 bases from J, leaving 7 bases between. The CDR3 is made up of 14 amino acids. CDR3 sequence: CASSLGGPSYEQYF. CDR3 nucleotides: TGTGCCAGCAGCTTAGGAGGTCCCTCCTACGAGCAGTACTTC.

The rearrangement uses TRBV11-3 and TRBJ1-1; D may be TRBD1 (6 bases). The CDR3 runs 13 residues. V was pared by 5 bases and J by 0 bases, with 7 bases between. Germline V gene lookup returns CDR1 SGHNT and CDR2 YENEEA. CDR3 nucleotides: TGTGCCAGCAGCGCAGGGGTGAACACTGAAGCTTTCTTT. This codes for CASSAGVNTEAFF. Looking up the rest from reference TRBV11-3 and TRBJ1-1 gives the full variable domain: EAGVVQSPRYKIIEKKQPVAFWCNPISGHNTLYWYLQNLGQGPELLIRYENEEAVDDSQLPKDRFSAERLKGVDSTLKIQPAELGDSAVYLCASSAGVNTEAFFGQGTRLTVV.

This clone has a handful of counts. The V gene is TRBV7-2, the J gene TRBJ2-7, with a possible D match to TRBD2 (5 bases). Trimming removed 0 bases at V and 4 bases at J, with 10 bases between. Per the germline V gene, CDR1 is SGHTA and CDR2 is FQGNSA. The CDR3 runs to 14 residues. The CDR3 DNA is TGTGCCAGCAGCTTAGCCGGGATCGAATACGAGCAGTACTTC. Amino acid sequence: CASSLAGIEYEQYF.

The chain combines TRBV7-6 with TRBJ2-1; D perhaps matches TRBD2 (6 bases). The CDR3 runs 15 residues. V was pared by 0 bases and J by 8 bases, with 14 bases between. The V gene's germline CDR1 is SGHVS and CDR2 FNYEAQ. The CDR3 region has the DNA TGTGCCAGCAGCTTAGCCCCTAGACTAGTCGATGAGCAGTTCTTC. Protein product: CASSLAPRLVDEQFF.

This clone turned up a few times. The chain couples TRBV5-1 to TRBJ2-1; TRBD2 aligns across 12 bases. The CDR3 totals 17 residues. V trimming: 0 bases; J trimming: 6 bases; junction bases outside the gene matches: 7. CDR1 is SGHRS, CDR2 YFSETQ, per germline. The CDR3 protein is CASSLGSSGRVTNEQFF. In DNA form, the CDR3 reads TGCGCCAGCAGCTTGGGGTCTAGCGGGAGGGTAACCAATGAGCAGTTCTTC.

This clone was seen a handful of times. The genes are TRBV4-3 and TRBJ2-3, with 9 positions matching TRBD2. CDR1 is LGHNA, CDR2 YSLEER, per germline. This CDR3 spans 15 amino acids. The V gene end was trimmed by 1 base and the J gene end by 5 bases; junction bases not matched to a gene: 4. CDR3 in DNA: TGCGCCAGCAGCCAAGCGATAGCGGGAGTAGATACGCAGTATTTT. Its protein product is CASSQAIAGVDTQYF.

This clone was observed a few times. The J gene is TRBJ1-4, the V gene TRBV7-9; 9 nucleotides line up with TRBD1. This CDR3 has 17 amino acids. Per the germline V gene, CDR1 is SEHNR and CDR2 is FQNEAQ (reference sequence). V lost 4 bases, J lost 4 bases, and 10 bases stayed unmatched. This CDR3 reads CASSSRYGQGNNEKLFF. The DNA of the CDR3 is TGTGCCAGCAGCTCTAGATATGGACAGGGGAATAATGAAAAACTGTTTTTT.

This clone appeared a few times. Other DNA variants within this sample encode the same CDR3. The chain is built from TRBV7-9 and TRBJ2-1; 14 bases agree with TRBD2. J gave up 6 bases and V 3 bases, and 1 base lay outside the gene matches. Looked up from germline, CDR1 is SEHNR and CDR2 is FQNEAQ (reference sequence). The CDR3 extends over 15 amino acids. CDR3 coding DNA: TGTGCCAGCAGCTTGACTAGCGGGAGGGCCAATGAGCAGTTCTTC. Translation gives CASSLTSGRANEQFF. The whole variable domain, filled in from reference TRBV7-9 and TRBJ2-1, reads DTGVSQNPRHKITKRGQNVTFRCDPISEHNRLYWYRQTLGQGPEFLTYFQNEAQLEKSRLLSDRFSAERPKGSFSTLEIQRTEQGDSAMYLCASSLTSGRANEQFFGPGTRLTVL.

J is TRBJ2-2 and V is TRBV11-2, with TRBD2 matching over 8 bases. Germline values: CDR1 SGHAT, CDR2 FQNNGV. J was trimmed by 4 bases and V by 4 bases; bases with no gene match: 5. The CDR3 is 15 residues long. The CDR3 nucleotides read TGTGCCAGCAGCTCCGGGGGGGCCGGCACCGGGGAGCTGTTTTTT. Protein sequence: CASSSGGAGTGELFF.

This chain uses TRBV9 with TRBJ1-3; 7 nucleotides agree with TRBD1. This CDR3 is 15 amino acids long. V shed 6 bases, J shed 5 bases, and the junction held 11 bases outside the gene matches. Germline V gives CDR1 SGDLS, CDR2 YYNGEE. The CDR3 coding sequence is TGTGCCAGCACCCCAGGGGGACAGTCAAGAAACACCATATATTTT. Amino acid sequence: CASTPGGQSRNTIYF.

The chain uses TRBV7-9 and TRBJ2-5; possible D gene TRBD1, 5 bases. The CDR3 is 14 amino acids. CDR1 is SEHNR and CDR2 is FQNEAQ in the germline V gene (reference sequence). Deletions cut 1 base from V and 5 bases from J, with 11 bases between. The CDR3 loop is CASSLVAGSETQYF. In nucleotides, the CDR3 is TGTGCCAGCAGCTTAGTTGCAGGGTCCGAGACCCAGTACTTC.

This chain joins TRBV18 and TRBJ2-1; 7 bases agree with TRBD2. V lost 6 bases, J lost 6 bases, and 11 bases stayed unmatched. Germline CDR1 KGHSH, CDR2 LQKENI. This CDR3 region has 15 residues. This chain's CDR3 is CASSPNALATNEQFF. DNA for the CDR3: TGTGCCAGCTCCCCTAACGCACTAGCGACCAATGAGCAGTTCTTC.

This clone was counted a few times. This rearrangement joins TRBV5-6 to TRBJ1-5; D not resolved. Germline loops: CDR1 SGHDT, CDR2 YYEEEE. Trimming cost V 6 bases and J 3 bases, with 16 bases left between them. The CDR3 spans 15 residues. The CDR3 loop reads CASTSLAEFNQPQHF. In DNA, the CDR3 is TGTGCCAGCACCTCTCTAGCAGAGTTCAATCAGCCCCAGCATTTT.

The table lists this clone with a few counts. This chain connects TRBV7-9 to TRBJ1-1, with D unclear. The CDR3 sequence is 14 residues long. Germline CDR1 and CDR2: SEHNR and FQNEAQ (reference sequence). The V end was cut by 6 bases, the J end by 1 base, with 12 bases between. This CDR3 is CASRVTSPNTEAFF. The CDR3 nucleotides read TGTGCCAGCAGAGTAACGAGCCCGAACACTGAAGCTTTCTTT.

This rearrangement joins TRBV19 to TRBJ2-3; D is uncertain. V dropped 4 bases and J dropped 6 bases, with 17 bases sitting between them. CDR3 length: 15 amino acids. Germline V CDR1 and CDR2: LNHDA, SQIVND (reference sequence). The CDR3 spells CASSTLKFSHDTQYF. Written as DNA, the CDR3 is TGTGCCAGTAGTACCCTAAAATTTTCTCACGATACGCAGTATTTT.

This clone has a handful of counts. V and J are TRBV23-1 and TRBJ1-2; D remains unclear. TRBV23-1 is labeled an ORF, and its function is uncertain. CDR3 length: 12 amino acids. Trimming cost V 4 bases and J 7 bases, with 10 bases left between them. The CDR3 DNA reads TGCGCCAGCAGTCGCCGAACTGGTGGCTACACCTTC. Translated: CASSRRTGGYTF.